This T cell receptor (beta chain) derives from a study of T cell responses to AZD1222 COVID-19 vaccine. Study observations and caveats: Targets within unmutated variant regions were reportedly found for nearly half of spike-specific TCRs. Clonal diversity was possibly underestimated; the donors were predominantly white British and more often female. Repertoires were obtained only post-peak T cell response.

In regard to this clone: Its antigen is undetermined.

The CDR3 is 13 amino acids. From germline, CDR1 is LNHNV and CDR2 YYDKDF (reference sequence). Trimming stripped 8 bases from V and 0 bases from J, with 8 bases between. The assay was immunoSEQ multiplex PCR, and TCRdb's table has in-frame clones only and misses some. The sample yields 110,000 to 150,000 clones, around 91% seen once. Material: peripheral blood, obtained on day 0 of AZD1222 vaccination. The origin of this receptor is an adult in good health. This chain links TRBV15 with TRBJ2-1, with unresolved D. CDR3 sequence (DNA): TGTGCCACCTCGGAGAGCTCCTACAATGAGCAGTTCTTC. Amino acid sequence: CATSESSYNEQFF.